This TCR beta chain was sequenced during a study of T cell changes during pregnancy in multiple sclerosis. The ends were cut back, 5 bases at V and 8 bases at J, with 21 bases in the middle. Per the germline V gene, CDR1 is MNHNY and CDR2 is SVGAGI (reference sequence). This CDR3 is built from 15 residues. TCRdb keeps only in-frame clones here, not all; method: immunoSEQ multiplex PCR. The table records some 70,000 clones, just under 95% of them present only once. The clonotype comes from a female donor in good health, enrolled as a control in a pregnancy study. This specimen was peripheral blood, taken after pregnancy. The chain combines TRBV6-6 with TRBJ1-2; D may be TRBD1 (6 bases). CDR3 in amino acids: CASSPVGGVEKGYTF. The CDR3 DNA is TGTGCCAGCAGTCCCGTAGGGGGGGTGGAAAAAGGCTACACCTTC.